This entry is about one T cell receptor beta chain. The antigen is not known. Naive CD8 cells lacked CD45RO, underwent positive selection for CCR7 and left out terminally differentiated effector memory CD45RA+ cells. This record comes from a study of shared clonotypes between healthy human individuals. Study observations and caveats: Naive subsets typically showed greater estimated richness than memory subsets.

Libraries were prepared by immunoSEQ multiplex PCR; TCRdb keeps only in-frame clonotypes and omits some of them. The sample includes about 2.1 million clones, roughly 93% of them seen just once. The origin of this receptor is a man aged 18 to 29 in good health. Some clones in this sample may be carry-over from other donors' samples. The source material was naive CD8+ T cells from PBMCs.

Here the CDR3 DNA reads TGTGCCAGCAGCTTAGCCAAGGGACAGGGCCGCGGGGTCGAGCAGTACTTC. It specifies CASSLAKGQGRGVEQYF. J is TRBJ2-7 and V is TRBV7-9; 9 bases map to TRBD1. Germline V CDR1 and CDR2: SEHNR, FQNEAQ (reference sequence). Trimming took 0 bases from V and 6 from J; bases not matched to a gene: 12. The CDR3 totals 17 residues. The entire variable domain, with the rest obtained from reference TRBV7-9 and TRBJ2-7, is as follows: DTGVSQNPRHKITKRGQNVTFRCDPISEHNRLYWYRQTLGQGPEFLTYFQNEAQLEKSRLLSDRFSAERPKGSFSTLEIQRTEQGDSAMYLCASSLAKGQGRGVEQYFGPGTRLTVT.